The sequence of this TCR beta chain was determined in a study of cytomegalovirus exposure and HLA in healthy donors. General study findings and limits: The study designated some 180 TCR beta chains cytomegalovirus-associated.

Regarding this clone: Its target is not known.

The CDR3 covers 19 residues. Germline lookup yields CDR1 SGHTA and CDR2 FQGNSA. Trimming shortened V by 1 base and J by 4 bases, and 22 bases separated the two germline ends. TCRdb's copy holds only in-frame clones and misses some; the assay was immunoSEQ multiplex PCR. The sample consists of 55,000 to 75,000 clones, 90% to 95% of them appearing once. Sequencing used PBMCs. The genes are TRBV7-2 and TRBJ1-4, with D perhaps TRBD1 (5 bases). The clonotype was recovered from a man aged 18-30 years in good health and CMV-seropositive. CDR3 residues: CASSLVTYWGGENNEKLFF. The CDR3 DNA sequence: TGTGCCAGCAGCTTAGTAACTTATTGGGGGGGGGAGAATAATGAAAAACTGTTTTTT.